Below, 14 T cell receptor beta chains from the same sample are listed, as sequenced in a study of T cells in Graves' hyperthyroidism and ophthalmopathy. It was RNA transcripts that yielded the amplified TCR beta CDR3 regions. The HTBI primer set drove a first-round RT-PCR of the TCR CDR3. TCRdb called the multiplex PCR reads again in MiXCR, with one record for every CDR3 protein. The top ten clones hold roughly 6.9% of a sample with about 590,000 distinct CDR3 sequences, 14% of them seen once. Specimen: blood. The source is a woman aged 18-29 years with Graves' ophthalmopathy.

The V and J genes are TRBV20-1 and TRBJ1-6, with 7 nucleotides matching TRBD1. CDR3 size: 14 residues. Germline lookup yields CDR1 DFQATT and CDR2 SNEGSKA (reference sequence). Unmatched junction bases numbered 3, after V lost 2 bases and J lost 5 bases. Here the CDR3 DNA reads TGCAGTGCTAGACCTGGGACAGATAATTCACCCCTCCACTTT. Translation gives CSARPGTDNSPLHF.

The chain couples TRBV29-1 to TRBJ1-1; D ambiguous. There are 12 residues in the CDR3. Germline lookup yields CDR1 SQVTM and CDR2 ANQGSEA. V was cut by 0 bases and J by 11 bases, with 13 bases left in between. CDR3: CSVEDGITAAFF. The CDR3 coding sequence is TGCAGCGTTGAAGATGGGATAACTGCGGCTTTCTTT.

This clonotype was detected a few times. The chain combines TRBV20-1 with TRBJ2-2; 7 nucleotides agree with TRBD1. The CDR3 length is 15 residues. Germline CDR1 and CDR2: DFQATT and SNEGSKA (reference sequence). With 6 bases clipped from V and 5 bases from J, the junction kept 12 bases outside the gene matches. As DNA, the CDR3 is TGCAGTGCCTCTCTCCCGGGCAGGGGGACCGGGGAGCTGTTTTTT. It encodes CSASLPGRGTGELFF.

This clonotype showed up many times. The chain employs TRBV6-4 and TRBJ1-1; no definite D call. The germline V gene has CDR1 MRHNA and CDR2 SNTAGT. Deletions cut 2 bases from V and 3 bases from J, with 10 bases between. The CDR3 is 14 amino acids. The CDR3, as DNA: TGTGCCAGCAGTGACAACCAGGCGGACACTGAAGCTTTCTTT. Translating it yields CASSDNQADTEAFF.

This chain uses TRBV5-6 with TRBJ1-1; D uncertain. The germline V gene has CDR1 SGHDT and CDR2 YYEEEE. The V end lost 0 bases, the J end lost 12 bases, and 12 bases lay between the germline ends. The CDR3 has 12 amino acids. This chain's CDR3 is CASSLAGVSSFF. The CDR3 DNA is TGTGCCAGCAGCTTGGCTGGGGTTAGTTCTTTCTTT. Based on the CDR3 plus reference TRBV5-6 and TRBJ1-1, the full variable domain is DAGVTQSPTHLIKTRGQQVTLRCSPKSGHDTVSWYQQALGQGPQFIFQYYEEEERQRGNFPDRFSGHQFPNYSSELNVNALLLGDSALYLCASSLAGVSSFFGQGTRLTVV.

This clonotype was found many times. J is TRBJ2-1 and V is TRBV7-9; 10 nucleotides align to TRBD2. V dropped 1 base and J dropped 7; count of bases not matched to a gene: 7. The length of the CDR3 is 16 residues. CDR1 and CDR2 (germline): SEHNR, FQNEAQ (reference sequence). The CDR3 region is CASSLESLAGANEQFF. The CDR3 DNA sequence: TGTGCCAGCAGCTTAGAGTCGCTAGCGGGAGCGAATGAGCAGTTCTTC.

At least ten counts were recorded for this clonotype. This chain connects TRBV20-1 to TRBJ2-5, with D possibly being TRBD1 (6 bases). CDR1 is DFQATT, CDR2 SNEGSKA, per germline (reference sequence). V was cut by 3 bases and J by 2 bases, with 22 bases left in between. CDR3 length equals 17 residues. As DNA, the CDR3 is TGCAGTGCTAGGGGGGCCTTGGGCAGGCCTCTTCAAGAGACCCAGTACTTC. Protein: CSARGALGRPLQETQYF.

This clonotype was counted ten times or more. V and J are TRBV6-2 or TRBV6-3 and TRBJ2-7, with 8 bases identical to TRBD1. The germline V gene has CDR1 MNHEY and CDR2 SVGEGT. V shed 6 bases, J shed 4 bases, and the junction held 8 bases outside the gene matches. CDR3 size: 14 residues. The CDR3 loop is CASRSNRGKYEQYF. The CDR3 DNA reads as TGTGCCAGCAGGAGCAACAGGGGGAAGTACGAGCAGTACTTC.

This clonotype was seen repeatedly, ten times or more. The rearrangement joins TRBV12-3 or TRBV12-4 to TRBJ2-3; TRBD1 is a possible D gene (6 bases). CDR3 length equals 16 residues. V lost 3 bases, J lost 4 bases, and 17 bases lay in between. DNA for the CDR3: TGTGCCAGCAGTTTTTCCGGGACATACTTTTCAGATACGCAGTATTTT. It translates to CASSFSGTYFSDTQYF.

In this sample, this clonotype turned up a few times. The chain joins TRBV19 to TRBJ2-5; either TRBD1 or TRBD2 may fit D (5 bases each). V shed 1 base and J shed 6 bases, with 15 bases lying between them. CDR3 length equals 15 residues. Germline CDR1 reads LNHDA; CDR2 reads SQIVND (reference sequence). CDR3 loop: CASSIGPGRLQTQYF. CDR3 bases: TGTGCCAGTAGTATAGGCCCGGGACGGCTTCAGACCCAGTACTTC. Looking up the rest from reference TRBV19 and TRBJ2-5 gives the full variable domain: DGGITQSPKYLFRKEGQNVTLSCEQNLNHDAMYWYRQDPGQGLRLIYYSQIVNDFQKGDIAEGYSVSREKKESFPLTVTSAQKNPTAFYLCASSIGPGRLQTQYFGPGTRLLVL.

Many counts were recorded for this clonotype. The V gene is TRBV7-3, the J gene TRBJ2-1; 7 bases are a match to TRBD2. The ends lost 5 bases at V and 14 bases at J; junction bases unmatched: 9. Germline V gene data show CDR1 as SGHTA and CDR2 as FQGTGA. This CDR3 is 12 amino acids long. The CDR3 region has the DNA TGTGCCAGCAGCATGACTAGCCAAAAAAAGTTCTTC. Amino acid sequence: CASSMTSQKKFF.

In this sample, this clonotype turned up many times. The rearrangement uses TRBV7-2 and TRBJ1-4, with 9 bases fitting TRBD1. The CDR3 is 14 residues long. J gave up 7 bases and V 4 bases, and 4 bases lay outside the gene matches. The germline gives CDR1 SGHTA, CDR2 FQGNSA. As DNA, the CDR3 is TGTGCCAGCAGCTCCGGGACAGGGTCTGAAAAACTGTTTTTT. Translated: CASSSGTGSEKLFF.

The chain joins TRBV7-2 to TRBJ2-3; D may be TRBD2 (6 bases). The germline CDR1 and CDR2 sequences are SGHTA and FQGNSA. This CDR3 has 14 amino acids. The V gene lost 7 bases and the J gene lost 6 bases, with 17 bases spanning the gap. CDR3 region: CASNPTAGTDTQYF. In nucleotides, the CDR3 is TGTGCCAGCAACCCCACCGCCGGGACTGATACGCAGTATTTT.

This clonotype has at least ten counts. The chain employs TRBV29-1 and TRBJ1-1; unclear D gene. CDR3 length equals 11 residues. Germline V gives CDR1 SQVTM, CDR2 ANQGSEA. V lost 1 base, J lost 1 base, and 1 base lay in between. The CDR3 region has the DNA TGCAGCGTTGAAGGGAACACTGAAGCTTTCTTT. This encodes CSVEGNTEAFF.